A selection of T cell receptor beta chains follows, all from one sample in a study of blood T cell repertoires in COVID-19. This table comes from immunoSEQ multiplex PCR, and its TCRdb copy is limited to in-frame clones, with some not included. The sample lists about 150,000 clones, about 90% occurring once. The sequenced sample consisted of peripheral blood. These receptors were taken from a man aged 50 to 59 with acute or convalescent COVID-19. Each CDR3 is given with its conserved first and last residue. D genes are given only for firm matches. Part of the rows lack a size; the others show once, few, many or a class for expanded clones.

clone size	D gene	V gene	J gene	CDR3 protein	CDR3 DNA
-	-	TRBV4-3	TRBJ1-3	CASSQDQGRNTIYF	TGCGCCAGCAGCCAAGATCAGGGGAGAAACACCATATATTTT
-	-	TRBV2	TRBJ2-1	CASNPGPYNEQFF	TGTGCCAGCAATCCAGGGCCCTACAATGAGCAGTTCTTC
-	TRBD1	TRBV7-2	TRBJ1-1	CASSPDRVRVTEAFF	TGTGCCAGCAGCCCAGACAGGGTACGAGTCACTGAAGCTTTCTTT
-	TRBD2	TRBV2	TRBJ2-3	CASSLASGVSTDTQYF	TGTGCCAGCAGTCTGGCTAGCGGGGTTAGCACAGATACGCAGTATTTT
-	TRBD1	TRBV2	TRBJ2-7	CASRDRGHEQYF	TGTGCCAGCAGAGACAGGGGCCACGAGCAGTACTTC
-	-	TRBV6-5	TRBJ2-2	CASSYSRGFTGELFF	TGTGCCAGCAGTTACTCCCGAGGGTTCACCGGGGAGCTGTTTTTT
-	TRBD1	TRBV30	TRBJ1-2	CAWRGQGGYGYTF	TGTGCCTGGAGGGGACAGGGCGGCTATGGCTACACCTTC
-	-	TRBV28	TRBJ2-6	CASSLPGGAGANVLTF	TGTGCCAGCAGTTTGCCAGGAGGGGCTGGGGCCAACGTCCTGACTTTC
-	TRBD2	TRBV24-1	TRBJ2-1	CATSGPGTSGILSSYNEQFF	TGTGCCACCAGTGGACCCGGGACTAGCGGGATTCTAAGCTCCTACAATGAGCAGTTCTTC
-	-	TRBV9	TRBJ1-2	CASSGPGLRTDGYTF	TGTGCCAGCAGCGGCCCGGGTTTGCGCACGGATGGCTACACCTTC
once	-	TRBV19	TRBJ2-1	CASSLRQALNEQFF	TGTGCCAGTAGCCTAAGACAAGCCCTCAATGAGCAGTTCTTC
-	-	TRBV30	TRBJ1-1	CAWSGLSGSMNTEAFF	TGTGCCTGGAGTGGTCTTTCAGGGTCCATGAACACTGAAGCTTTCTTT
-	TRBD2	TRBV3-1/TRBV3-2	TRBJ2-1	CASSQVGGLAGAYNEQFF	TGTGCCAGCAGCCAAGTTGGGGGTCTAGCGGGGGCCTACAATGAGCAGTTCTTC
-	-	TRBV30	TRBJ1-1	CAWSRGTEAFF	TGTGCCTGGAGTCGAGGGACTGAAGCTTTCTTT
-	TRBD1	TRBV19	TRBJ1-6	CASSPRDSYNSPLHF	TGTGCCAGTAGCCCGAGGGACAGCTATAATTCACCCCTCCACTTT
-	TRBD2	TRBV7-9	TRBJ2-3	CASSSGLDTDTQYF	TGTGCCAGCAGCTCGGGACTAGACACAGATACGCAGTATTTT
few	TRBD2	TRBV5-4	TRBJ2-1	CASSFYGLSRRGGFRNEQFF	TGTGCCAGCAGCTTTTACGGGTTGAGTAGGCGGGGGGGCTTCCGGAATGAGCAGTTCTTC
-	TRBD1	TRBV6-4	TRBJ2-3	CASRSNARDSRTDTQYF	TGTGCCAGCCGATCGAACGCCCGGGACAGCCGCACAGATACGCAGTATTTT
-	-	TRBV30	TRBJ1-2	CAWSVDWGNGYTF	TGTGCCTGGAGTGTAGATTGGGGCAATGGCTACACCTTC
-	-	TRBV19	TRBJ1-2	CASSLGGGYTF	TGTGCCAGTAGCCTAGGGGGAGGCTACACCTTC
-	TRBD1	TRBV2	TRBJ1-5	CASRGDSYNQPQHF	TGTGCCAGCAGGGGGGACAGTTACAATCAGCCCCAGCATTTT
-	-	TRBV5-1	TRBJ1-1	CASTAGIQPMNTEAFF	TGCGCCAGCACCGCCGGGATTCAACCTATGAACACTGAAGCTTTCTTT
-	TRBD1	TRBV4-1	TRBJ2-2	CASSQGQGAFGELFF	TGCGCCAGCAGCCAGGGACAGGGGGCCTTCGGGGAGCTGTTTTTT
-	-	TRBV11-3	TRBJ1-6	CASSSGSPLHF	TGTGCCAGCAGCTCAGGTTCACCCCTCCACTTT
-	TRBD2	TRBV6-2/TRBV6-3	TRBJ2-1	CASSYSSRLANNEQFF	TGTGCCAGCAGTTACTCGAGCCGACTAGCAAACAATGAGCAGTTCTTC
-	-	TRBV2	TRBJ1-6	CASSLQGEGNSPLHF	TGTGCCAGCAGCCTACAGGGAGAAGGCAATTCACCCCTCCACTTT
-	-	TRBV20-1	TRBJ2-7	CSARFDEQYF	TGCAGTGCTAGGTTCGACGAGCAGTACTTC
-	-	TRBV30	TRBJ1-3	CAWSVGVSGNTIYF	TGTGCCTGGAGTGTAGGGGTCTCTGGAAACACCATATATTTT
-	-	TRBV4-1	TRBJ1-5	CASSQVQGDQPQHF	TGCGCCAGCAGCCAAGTACAGGGTGATCAGCCCCAGCATTTT
-	TRBD1	TRBV15	TRBJ1-5	CATSRGPGGITNQPQHF	TGTGCCACCAGCAGAGGGCCAGGGGGGATTACCAATCAGCCCCAGCATTTT
-	TRBD1	TRBV6-5	TRBJ1-5	CASRVDRASYQPQHF	TGTGCCAGCAGGGTCGACAGGGCTAGCTATCAGCCCCAGCATTTT
-	-	TRBV29-1	TRBJ2-1	CSTWGRSSYNEQFF	TGCAGCACCTGGGGGCGGAGCTCCTACAATGAGCAGTTCTTC
-	TRBD1	TRBV7-3	TRBJ2-1	CASSLYGTGDEQFF	TGTGCCAGCAGCCTATACGGGACAGGGGATGAGCAGTTCTTC
-	-	TRBV28	TRBJ1-6	CASSLLTGANSPLHF	TGTGCCAGCAGTTTATTAACTGGGGCTAATTCACCCCTCCACTTT
-	-	TRBV28	TRBJ2-7	CASGKTGRLIYEQYF	TGTGCCAGCGGAAAGACAGGACGACTTATCTACGAGCAGTACTTC
-	-	TRBV11-3	TRBJ1-1	CASSLGASGAVEAFF	TGTGCCAGCAGCCTCGGTGCTAGTGGAGCCGTTGAAGCTTTCTTT
-	TRBD2	TRBV4-2	TRBJ2-2	CASSLRTSEDTGELFF	TGTGCCAGCAGCCTGAGGACTAGCGAGGACACCGGGGAGCTGTTTTTT
-	-	TRBV2	TRBJ1-1	CASSVQNTEAFF	TGTGCCAGCAGCGTACAGAACACTGAAGCTTTCTTT
-	-	TRBV10-3	TRBJ2-1	CAITQGYEFNEQFF	TGTGCCATCACCCAGGGGTATGAATTTAATGAGCAGTTCTTC
-	TRBD2	TRBV2	TRBJ2-3	CASRGLHTDTQYF	TGTGCCAGCAGGGGACTACACACAGATACGCAGTATTTT
-	TRBD1	TRBV19	TRBJ1-4	CASSADRVRANEKLFF	TGTGCCAGTAGTGCCGACAGGGTGAGGGCTAATGAAAAACTGTTTTTT
-	-	TRBV6-5	TRBJ1-2	CASSNGGRDYGYTF	TGTGCCAGCAGCAACGGGGGGCGCGACTATGGCTACACCTTC
-	TRBD2	TRBV9	TRBJ2-1	CASSVGLAGPAYNEQFF	TGTGCCAGCAGCGTAGGGCTAGCGGGACCGGCCTACAATGAGCAGTTCTTC
-	-	TRBV7-2	TRBJ2-5	CASSGQKRETQYF	TGTGCCAGCAGCGGACAGAAGAGGGAGACCCAGTACTTC
-	-	TRBV7-6	TRBJ1-1	CASSLGRGVMNTEAFF	TGTGCCAGCAGCTTAGGCAGGGGCGTGATGAACACTGAAGCTTTCTTT
-	TRBD1	TRBV7-9	TRBJ1-2	CASSPTTGTNYGYTF	TGTGCCAGCAGCCCGACGACAGGGACTAACTATGGCTACACCTTC
once	TRBD2	TRBV27	TRBJ2-3	CASSLGRGVAYTDTQYF	TGTGCCAGCAGTTTAGGGCGGGGGGTGGCGTACACAGATACGCAGTATTTT
-	TRBD2	TRBV11-2	TRBJ2-5	CASSPKGTSGEGETQYF	TGTGCCAGCAGCCCTAAGGGGACTAGCGGAGAGGGCGAGACCCAGTACTTC
-	TRBD2	TRBV6-2/TRBV6-3	TRBJ2-3	CASSYHLAGGPTDTQYF	TGTGCCAGCAGTTACCACCTCGCGGGGGGACCCACAGATACGCAGTATTTT
-	-	TRBV11-2	TRBJ1-3	CASSLEGVTIYF	TGTGCCAGCAGCTTAGAAGGAGTCACCATATATTTT
-	TRBD2	TRBV19	TRBJ2-5	CASSMTSGGNQETQYF	TGTGCCAGTAGTATGACTAGCGGGGGAAATCAAGAGACCCAGTACTTC
-	-	TRBV27	TRBJ1-2	CASSLFGSHGYTF	TGTGCCAGCAGTTTATTCGGGAGTCATGGCTACACCTTC
-	-	TRBV7-9	TRBJ1-4	CASSQGEKLFF	TGTGCCAGCAGCCAGGGTGAAAAACTGTTTTTT
-	-	TRBV18	TRBJ1-2	CASSPSDSSFYGYTF	TGTGCCAGCTCACCGTCGGACTCATCCTTTTATGGCTACACCTTC
-	-	TRBV6-5	TRBJ1-6	CASSLEQGYSPLHF	TGTGCCAGCAGTTTGGAGCAGGGGTACTCACCCCTCCACTTT
few	-	TRBV7-2	TRBJ1-5	CASTSGGVSQPQHF	TGTGCCAGCACCTCGGGGGGGGTTAGTCAGCCCCAGCATTTT
-	TRBD1	TRBV19	TRBJ1-5	CASSPRTGGSNQPQHF	TGTGCCAGTAGTCCACGGACAGGGGGTAGCAATCAGCCCCAGCATTTT
-	-	TRBV28	TRBJ2-3	CASSLVEGEDTQYF	TGTGCCAGCAGTCTAGTTGAGGGTGAAGATACGCAGTATTTT
-	-	TRBV4-2	TRBJ2-3	CASSQEKERNTDTQYF	TGTGCCAGCAGCCAAGAGAAAGAGCGGAACACAGATACGCAGTATTTT
-	-	TRBV28	TRBJ2-7	CASSFQEPAYEQYF	TGTGCCAGCAGTTTCCAAGAGCCGGCCTACGAGCAGTACTTC